These 16 T cell receptor beta chains were sequenced from one sample in a study of T-cell memory formation after mild COVID-19. TCRdb passed the 5' RACE reads through MiXCR, listing each CDR3 protein once. Of some 120,000 distinct CDR3 sequences in the sample, roughly 15% were seen once. Sequencing was done on a sample of PBMCs or a T cell subset sorted from them (not recorded which). These receptor sequences come from an adult woman who had mild COVID-19 (a few samples of this study predate the infection). Cell type and time point are not known.

This rearrangement joins TRBV7-2 to TRBJ2-6; D is ambiguous. The CDR3 totals 15 residues. The germline CDR1 and CDR2 sequences are SGHTA and FQGNSA. The ends were cut back, 4 bases at V and 0 bases at J, with 7 bases in the middle. The CDR3 protein is CASSWMGSGANVLTF. The CDR3 nucleotides are TGTGCCAGCAGCTGGATGGGCTCTGGGGCCAACGTCCTGACTTTC.

This chain joins TRBV7-6 and TRBJ2-5, with 7 bases identical to TRBD1. CDR3 size: 14 residues. The V gene's germline CDR1 is SGHVS and CDR2 FNYEAQ. V trimming: 8 bases; J trimming: 1 base; junction bases outside the gene matches: 7. The CDR3 reads CASATRTGQETQYF. CDR3 nucleotide sequence: TGTGCCAGCGCAACCCGGACAGGCCAAGAGACCCAGTACTTC.

This clonotype came up a few times. The chain carries TRBV18 and TRBJ2-1, with D possibly matching TRBD1 (6 bases). V was clipped by 8 bases and J by 5 bases, with 19 bases between them. The CDR3 contains 15 residues. Looked up from germline, CDR1 is KGHSH and CDR2 is LQKENI. The CDR3 reads CASPPDSIPHNEQFF. The CDR3 DNA reads as TGTGCCAGCCCGCCGGACAGCATACCTCACAATGAGCAGTTCTTC. The full variable domain, with the rest looked up from reference TRBV18 and TRBJ2-1, is NAGVMQNPRHLVRRRGQEARLRCSPMKGHSHVYWYRQLPEEGLKFMVYLQKENIIDESGMPKERFSAEFPKEGPSILRIQQVVRGDSAAYFCASPPDSIPHNEQFFGPGTRLTVL.

This clonotype appeared many times. The chain uses TRBV30 and TRBJ2-2; 7 nucleotides match TRBD1. This CDR3 has 14 residues. V lost 2 bases, J lost 4 bases, and 4 bases stayed unmatched. Germline V gene data show CDR1 as GTSNPN and CDR2 as SVGIG (reference sequence). The CDR3 reads CAWSWGQPTGELFF. CDR3 nucleotides: TGTGCCTGGAGTTGGGGACAGCCCACCGGGGAGCTGTTTTTT.

The CDR3 loop is CATSEFSTDTQYF. The CDR3 coding sequence is TGTGCCACCAGTGAGTTCAGCACAGATACGCAGTATTTT. The chain recombines TRBV24-1 with TRBJ2-3; D gene uncertain. Germline CDR1 is KGHDR and CDR2 is SFDVKD. This CDR3 comprises 13 residues. The germline V and J ends were trimmed by 4 bases and 0 bases, with 4 bases remaining between them.

This clonotype was counted a few times. The chain is built from TRBV7-2 and TRBJ1-2, with 11 nucleotides matching TRBD1. J was trimmed by 2 bases and V by 0 bases; bases with no gene match: 2. Germline V gene sequence: CDR1 SGHTA, CDR2 FQGNSA. This CDR3 is built from 16 residues. CDR3 residues: CASSLAGQGANYGYTF. In DNA form, the CDR3 reads TGTGCCAGCAGCTTAGCCGGACAGGGGGCCAACTATGGCTACACCTTC.

In its sample, this clonotype was seen a few times. The gene calls are TRBV9 and TRBJ2-3, with D tentatively TRBD2 (6 bases). This CDR3 is built from 14 residues. The V end was cut by 2 bases, the J end by 0 bases, with 7 bases between. CDR1 SGDLS and CDR2 YYNGEE come from the germline V gene. For the CDR3, the DNA is TGTGCCAGCAGCGTCAGCGGGAGCACAGATACGCAGTATTTT. Translation gives CASSVSGSTDTQYF. The full variable domain, completed using reference TRBV9 and TRBJ2-3, is DSGVTQTPKHLITATGQRVTLRCSPRSGDLSVYWYQQSLDQGLQFLIQYYNGEERAKGNILERFSAQQFPDLHSELNLSSLELGDSALYFCASSVSGSTDTQYFGPGTRLTVL.

This clonotype was picked up a small number of times. V gene TRBV30 combines with J gene TRBJ2-3, with 10 bases lining up with TRBD2. The CDR3 loop spans 13 amino acids. Germline loops: CDR1 GTSNPN, CDR2 SVGIG (reference sequence). J gave up 12 bases and V 1 base, and 7 bases lay outside the gene matches. This chain's CDR3 is CAWSAVAGGSQYF. The CDR3 nucleotides read TGTGCCTGGAGTGCGGTAGCGGGAGGTTCACAGTATTTT.

This sequence joins TRBV7-3 and TRBJ2-2, with 12 nucleotides matching TRBD2. The V and J ends lost 6 bases and 4 bases, in that order; junction bases with no gene match: 15. CDR3 size: 19 residues. From germline, CDR1 is SGHTA and CDR2 FQGTGA. CDR3 region: CASSRNPGTSGGTTGELFF. The CDR3 DNA reads TGTGCCAGCAGTCGTAACCCCGGAACTAGCGGGGGGACCACCGGGGAGCTGTTTTTT.

The chain links TRBV29-1 to TRBJ2-3, with D uncertain. The CDR3 contains 14 residues. The germline V and J ends were trimmed by 0 bases and 4 bases, with 11 bases remaining between them. Germline values: CDR1 SQVTM, CDR2 ANQGSEA. CDR3 amino acids: CSVEELGSADTQYF. The CDR3 DNA sequence: TGCAGCGTTGAAGAGTTGGGTAGTGCAGATACGCAGTATTTT.

The rearrangement uses TRBV29-1 and TRBJ2-1; D may be TRBD2 (6 bases). The CDR3 totals 12 residues. Germline-derived CDR1 and CDR2 are SQVTM and ANQGSEA. With 3 bases removed from V and 9 bases from J, the gap between germline ends came to 12 bases. The DNA for the CDR3 is TGCAGCGTTGATTTAGCGGACACTGAGCAGTTCTTC. Amino acids: CSVDLADTEQFF.

In nucleotides, the CDR3 is TGTGCCAGCAGCTTCGCGGGGATGAACACTGAAGCTTTCTTT. Translated: CASSFAGMNTEAFF. The gene calls are TRBV5-4 and TRBJ1-1; no definite D call. The germline V gene encodes CDR1 SGHNT and CDR2 YYREEE (reference sequence). The V gene lost 2 bases and the J gene lost 0 bases, with 8 bases spanning the gap. CDR3 size: 14 residues.

For the CDR3, the DNA is TGTGCCAGCAGATTCAGCAAGACCGACAAACTGTTTTTT. This gives the protein CASRFSKTDKLFF. The chain joins TRBV12-3 or TRBV12-4 to TRBJ1-4, with D unclear. V was trimmed by 6 bases and J by 11 bases, leaving 16 bases between them. The CDR3 covers 13 residues.

This sequence joins TRBV7-3 and TRBJ2-7, with D possibly matching TRBD2 (6 bases). The CDR3 totals 13 residues. With 1 base removed from V and 7 bases from J, the gap between germline ends came to 11 bases. CDR1 is SGHTA and CDR2 is FQGTGA in the germline V gene. DNA for the CDR3: TGTGCCAGCAGCTTAAGCGGGGTTCGAGAGCAGTACTTC. Protein: CASSLSGVREQYF.

This clonotype was seen repeatedly, ten times or more. V usage is TRBV5-5 and J usage is TRBJ2-1, with D unclear. CDR1 and CDR2 (germline): SGHKS, YYEKEE (reference sequence). V was trimmed by 0 bases and J by 9 bases, leaving 4 bases between them. The CDR3 is made up of 11 amino acids. CDR3 nucleotides: TGTGCCAGCAGCTTGGGGGGTGAGCAGTTCTTC. Encoded protein: CASSLGGEQFF.

This sequence joins TRBV5-5 and TRBJ1-1, with TRBD1 identical over 7 bases. The CDR3 spans 13 residues. Germline CDR1 and CDR2: SGHKS and YYEKEE (reference sequence). The V gene end was trimmed by 9 bases and the J gene end by 0 bases; junction bases not matched to a gene: 5. For the CDR3, the DNA is TGTGCCACGTTACAGGGGATGAACACTGAAGCTTTCTTT. It yields the protein CATLQGMNTEAFF.